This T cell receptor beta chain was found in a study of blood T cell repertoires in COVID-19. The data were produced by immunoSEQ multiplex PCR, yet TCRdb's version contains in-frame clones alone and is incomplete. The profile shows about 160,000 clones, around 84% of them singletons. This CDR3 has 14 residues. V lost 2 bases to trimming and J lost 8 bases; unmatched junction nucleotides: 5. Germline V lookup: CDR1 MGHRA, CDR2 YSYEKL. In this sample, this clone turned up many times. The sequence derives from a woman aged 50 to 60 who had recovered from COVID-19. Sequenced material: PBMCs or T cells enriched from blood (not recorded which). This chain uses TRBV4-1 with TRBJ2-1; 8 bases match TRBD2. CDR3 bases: TGCGCCAGCAGCCAAATGGCCGGGGGGGATGAGCAGTTCTTC. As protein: CASSQMAGGDEQFF.